This T cell receptor (beta chain) was captured by sequencing in a study of CD8 T cells in Susac syndrome. Study details: Sequencing included Susac syndrome patients, six of them with active disease and roughly eight in remission. Treatment status at blood draw for the Susac syndrome patients was therapy-naive, corticosteroids, or intravenous immunoglobulin alone.

With 2 bases removed from V and 0 bases from J, the gap between germline ends came to 11 bases. The CDR3 is 17 residues long. Germline values: CDR1 SGHTA, CDR2 FQGNSA. RNA, at roughly 0.5 to 1 ug, was reverse transcribed with random hexamers. TCRdb recomputed calls from the immunoSEQ multiplex PCR reads with MiXCR, one row per CDR3 protein. Found here are roughly 180,000 distinct CDR3 sequences, about 95% of them singletons; the top ten hold 0.095% to 0.1%. Sequenced material: CD4+ T cells from PBMCs. The receptor was isolated from a human donor with Susac syndrome. The chain carries TRBV7-2 and TRBJ2-6; D gene unclear. DNA of the CDR3: TGTGCCAGCAGCTTACGTAGTAGGACCTCTGGGGCCAACGTCCTGACTTTC. This translates into CASSLRSRTSGANVLTF.